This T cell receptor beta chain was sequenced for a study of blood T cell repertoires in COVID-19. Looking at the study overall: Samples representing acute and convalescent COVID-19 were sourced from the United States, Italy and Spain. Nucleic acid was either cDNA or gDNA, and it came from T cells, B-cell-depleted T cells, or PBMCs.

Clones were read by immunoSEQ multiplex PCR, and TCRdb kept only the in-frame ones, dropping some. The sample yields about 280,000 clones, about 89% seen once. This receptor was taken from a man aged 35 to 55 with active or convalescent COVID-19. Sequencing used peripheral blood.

CDR3 in amino acids: CASTPGRLPTYEQYF. CDR3 DNA: TGTGCCAGCACCCCTGGCAGGCTGCCCACCTACGAGCAGTACTTC. This chain joins TRBV11-2 and TRBJ2-7; D remains ambiguous. The germline CDR1 and CDR2 sequences are SGHAT and FQNNGV. The CDR3 runs 15 residues. The V gene lost 7 bases and the J gene lost 2 bases, with 18 bases spanning the gap.